This TCR beta chain is from a study of high-grade serous ovarian cancer treatment subgroups. TCRdb's table, derived via immunoSEQ multiplex PCR, lists solely in-frame clones and lacks some. The table lists 10,000 to 13,000 clones, roughly four fifths of them singletons. This clone was picked up one time. Tumor samples were taken before definitive surgery or chemotherapy. The CDR3 length is 15 residues. Germline CDR1 reads SGHAT; CDR2 reads FQDESV (reference sequence). V trimming: 5 bases; J trimming: 6 bases; junction bases outside the gene matches: 11. This sequence joins TRBV11-1 and TRBJ2-7; TRBD1 matches at 9 bases. Sequencing was performed on tumor tissue. This TCR was recovered from a human donor with high-grade serous ovarian cancer. This CDR3 reads CASSPTTTGGREQYF. CDR3 coding DNA: TGTGCCAGCAGCCCGACCACTACAGGGGGCCGCGAGCAGTACTTC. Full variable domain (rest looked up from reference TRBV11-1 and TRBJ2-7): EAEVAQSPRYKITEKSQAVAFWCDPISGHATLYWYRQILGQGPELLVQFQDESVVDDSQLPKDRFSAERLKGVDSTLKIQPAELGDSAMYLCASSPTTTGGREQYFGPGTRLTVT.